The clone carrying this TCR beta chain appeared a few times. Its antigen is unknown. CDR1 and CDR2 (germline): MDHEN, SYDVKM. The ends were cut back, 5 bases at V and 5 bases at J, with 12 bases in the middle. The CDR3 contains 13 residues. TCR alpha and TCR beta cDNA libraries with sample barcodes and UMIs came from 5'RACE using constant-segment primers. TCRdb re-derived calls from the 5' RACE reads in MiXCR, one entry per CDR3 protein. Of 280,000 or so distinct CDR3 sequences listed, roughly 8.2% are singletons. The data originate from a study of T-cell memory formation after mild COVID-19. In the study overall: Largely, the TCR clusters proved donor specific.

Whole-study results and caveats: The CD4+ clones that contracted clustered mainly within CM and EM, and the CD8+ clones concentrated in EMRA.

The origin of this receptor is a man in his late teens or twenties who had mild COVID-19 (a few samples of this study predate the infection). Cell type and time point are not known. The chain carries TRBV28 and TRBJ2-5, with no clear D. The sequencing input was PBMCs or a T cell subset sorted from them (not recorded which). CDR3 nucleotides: TGTGCCAGCAGTCCCTACCTTTGGGAGACCCAGTACTTC. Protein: CASSPYLWETQYF. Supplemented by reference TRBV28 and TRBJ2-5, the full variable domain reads DVKVTQSSRYLVKRTGEKVFLECVQDMDHENMFWYRQDPGLGLRLIYFSYDVKMKEKGDIPEGYSVSREKKERFSLILESASTNQTSMYLCASSPYLWETQYFGPGTRLLVL.